This note documents a single T cell receptor (beta chain) sequence. The target of this receptor is not known. A read error may be the cause here, since a much bigger clone is one base away. This sample was taken from a study of Graves' ophthalmopathy and Graves' hyperthyroidism listed by TCRdb under 2018. Study-wide context: Peripheral blood was collected at initial diagnosis, before any treatment. The study used TCR beta repertoire signatures to distinguish Graves' ophthalmopathy from Graves' hyperthyroidism and to predict progression to ophthalmopathy. In total, 120 to 150 blood samples were TCR-sequenced: roughly 45 ophthalmopathy, under 80 hyperthyroidism and roughly 17 hyperthyroidism-to-ophthalmopathy patients. To explore V-J signatures that distinguish ophthalmopathy from hyperthyroidism, a discovery set of 100 patients was enrolled, made up of 40 to 45 with ophthalmopathy and 55 to 65 with stable hyperthyroidism. The independent validation cohort included approximately 19 hyperthyroidism patients plus 17 patients who later progressed from hyperthyroidism to ophthalmopathy. T-cell repertoires of thyroid tissue and blood were compared in over five hyperthyroidism patients. Once sampling was done, hyperthyroidism patients were given methimazole at a starting dose of 30 mg daily, while ophthalmopathy patients were given high-dose intravenous methylprednisolone. The roughly 99 discovery patients were divided at random into training and test sets in a 7:3 ratio.

For repertoire sequencing, the TCR beta CDR3 regions were amplified from RNA transcripts. HTBI primers and the Qiagen OneStep RT-PCR kit were used in a first-round RT-PCR, which was followed by a second-round multiplex PCR, size selection and purification. The libraries underwent paired-end sequencing with 100 bp reads on an Illumina HiSeq2000. The paper's data handling went like this. SOAPnuke was used for read processing, and reads with adapters, uncalled bases, a mean Phred below 15, or no exact constant-primer or identifier match were discarded. High-quality paired reads were merged with COPE v1.2.5. Clonotypes were defined as unique nucleotide sequences and were aligned to IMGT TRB V, D and J references using MiTCR v1.1. The analysis was limited to V-J combinations with a frequency above 0.0001, which together covered 98% to 99.2% of repertoires. For each V-J combination, a TCR clonal expansion and chaos score was defined as the ratio of F50 clonal expansion to chaos observed in the TCRdist matrix. Welch's t-statistics and random forest were used to narrow the features down to roughly twelve V-J combinations, which were then fed into a naive Bayes classifier. Thyroid-blood repertoire similarity was quantified with the Morisita-Horn index. TCRdb cleaned the public reads at Q25 with fastp, built clones with MiXCR and kept in-frame beta chains. Each CDR3 protein gets just one entry, which takes the most common genes and DNA from the rows behind it. The authors' filters were not applied to this entry. The sample contains about 480,000 distinct CDR3 sequences, 13% to 15% of them found a single time. Over 7.5% of the sample is in the top ten clones.

Beyond this particular receptor, the publication reports: Sample size was not predetermined statistically, and investigators were not blinded to group allocation. In validation, the model predicted ophthalmopathy progression with nearly 71% sensitivity and 72.22% specificity; some 13 predicted patients were CT-confirmed with GO in a median of approximately six months. Among expanded thyroid clonotypes with frequency above 0.001, most also showed up in blood, which suggests that blood repertoires may reflect the thyroid immune response. In cross-validation, the 13-signature model distinguished ophthalmopathy from stable hyperthyroidism with around 90% sensitivity and 81.08% specificity, while in the test set the corresponding values were about 79% and 69%.

Patients with ophthalmopathy had moderately to severely active disease, with a Clinical Activity Score of 3 or more, a NOSPECS grade of 4 or more, and a disease duration of less than 3 months. Patients were excluded if they had other autoimmune diseases, uncontrolled infections, pregnancy or lactation. Clinical symptoms, serum thyroxine, TRAb, thyroid ultrasound and orbital computed tomography were used for diagnosis. Using Ficoll-Paque density gradient centrifugation, PBMCs were isolated from over 8.5 ml of fresh peripheral blood. Total RNA was extracted using Trizol reagent, and RNA quality was checked on an Agilent 2100 Bioanalyzer. Including cysteine and phenylalanine, the CDR3 has 15 amino acids. Only the CDR3 portion is preserved as DNA: 45 bases, with reading frame beginning at the first base.

Sequencing input: blood. The receptor's source is a woman in her 30s with Graves' ophthalmopathy. Donor details come from another sample of the same person, matched by shared clones. The receptor chain draws on TRBV12-3 or TRBV12-4 and TRBJ1-1; the D gene is not confidently resolved. The nucleotide sequence is TGTGCCAGCAGCCAACTTGGGAAGACGCGCACTGAAGCTTGCTTT. Its protein reads: CASSQLGKTRTEACF.